This T cell receptor beta chain was sequenced in a study of vaccination effects on CD4 cells after COVID-19 (dated by TCRdb to the early 2020s). Looking at the study overall: Each participant received two doses of an mRNA SARS-CoV-2 vaccine, either BNT162b2 or mRNA-1273. The full study included around nine COVID-19 convalescent patients and several SARS-CoV-2-naive healthy vaccine recipients. The Oncomine TCR Beta short-read assay on an Illumina iSeq 100 was used to sequence cultures from other donors in the study. In both COVID-19 convalescent patients and infection-naive vaccine recipients, the study compared SARS-CoV-2 spike-specific CD4+ TCR repertoires from before mRNA vaccination with those from after it. Study-wide conclusions, independent of this receptor: Marked clonal contraction was observed in both infection-induced and vaccine-induced clones at late post-vaccination timepoints, consistent with waning T cell responses. In healthy vaccine recipients, vaccine-induced clones were almost all SARS-CoV-2 mono-reactive, with only 1 of 255 cross-reactive with common cold coronaviruses. The study was limited by a small number of convalescent patients and lacked early post-infection timepoints.

V and J are trimmed by 8 bases and 4 bases, and the gene matches miss 11 bases of the junction. Based on the germline V gene (reference sequence), the CDR1 and CDR2 sequences are LNHDA and SQIVND. The CDR3 numbers 15 residues from cysteine through phenylalanine. This entry keeps only the CDR3 DNA: 45 bases, framed from base 1. This clone was counted only a few times. The antigen this receptor binds is unknown. Base qualities are missing; no much larger clone stands one base away. The library was generated by the immunoSEQ multiplex PCR assay. DNA from the cultured and isolated CD4+ T cells underwent TCR beta CDR3 sequencing. As for the authors' bioinformatics: Non-productive TCR sequences were removed, reads were trimmed to the CDR3 region, and CDR3s of at least 7 amino acids were retained. The MANAFEST web app was used to pick out antigen-specific clonotypes by comparing their expansion in peptide wells with that in reference cultures. To be called positive, a clone needed expansion at FDR<0.05 compared with the reference and with all other wells, an odds ratio greater than 5, and a frequency greater than 0.1% in two replicate wells. Cross-reactive clonotypes were defined as significantly expanded in SARS-CoV-2 spike wells and in at least one common cold coronavirus spike condition. CDR3 similarity was assessed by Levenshtein distance using the stringdist R package, and unrooted trees were constructed with ape in R 3.6.1. In TCRdb, the immuneACCESS table is reduced to in-frame sequences with V and J assigned. These tables do not hold every clone; where another copy was compared, an unresolved V gene accounts for under half, and the others remain unexplained. Clone size and the V and J calls come from that table; the DNA yielded D and trimming. For this sample there are tens of thousands of clones; approximately 73% appear just once. In total, the top ten clones hold approximately 10% of the sample.

To identify antigen-specific CD4+ T cell clonotypes by their expansion, the ViraFEST assay first stimulated PBMC with viral peptide pools and then applied TCR sequencing. After roughly 11 days of culture, CD4+ T cells were isolated with the EasySep CD4+ T cell isolation kit. Healthy vaccine recipients had no prior SARS-CoV-2 infection, confirmed by negative nucleocapsid antibodies before and after vaccination. Some 2 million PBMC per well were cultured with 10 ug/ml peptides in IMDM containing about 5% human AB serum, 10 IU/ml IL-2 and gentamicin. On days 3 and 7, half of the culture medium was replaced with fresh IL-2-containing medium. Unless noted otherwise, every peptide stimulation condition was cultured in triplicate wells. PBMC were separated from whole blood using Ficoll-Paque Plus gradient centrifugation and were then either cryopreserved at -140C or used fresh. The spike proteins of SARS-CoV-2 and of the common cold coronaviruses HCoV-NL63, HCoV-OC43 and HCoV-229E were spanned by overlapping peptide pools. Genomic DNA was extracted from cultured CD4+ T cells with the QIAamp micro DNA kit.

Sequencing was performed on CD4+ T cells from PBMCs cultured with HCoV-229E spike peptides, taken before COVID-19 vaccination. This specimen's cell subset or site label, interpreted: HCoV-229E spike overlapping peptide pool stimulation. The chain links TRBV19 with TRBJ1-5; 7 bases in the junction line up with TRBD1. This clonotype was sampled from a human donor who received a COVID-19 vaccine. The CDR3 region has the sequence CASSQVGDRNQPQHF. Here is the DNA: TGTGCCAGTTCCCAGGTGGGGGACAGAAATCAGCCCCAGCATTTT.